This T cell receptor (beta chain) is drawn from a study of Graves' ophthalmopathy and Graves' hyperthyroidism. At the level of the study: Peripheral blood (taken before any treatment) was collected at initial diagnosis.

Study-level findings and limits: Ophthalmopathy versus stable hyperthyroidism: 13-signature model gave around 90% sensitivity, less than 82% specificity.

Comments on this clonotype: The antigen is unknown.

PBMCs stemmed from under 11 ml of fresh peripheral blood. The V gene's germline CDR1 is SQVTM and CDR2 ANQGSEA. The J segment lost 6 bases and the V segment lost 2 bases, leaving 4 bases of the junction unmatched. The CDR3 consists of 14 residues. As the template, RNA transcripts were used to amplify TCR beta CDR3 regions. An opening RT-PCR round employed HTBI primers and preceded a second-round multiplex PCR. MiXCR, run by TCRdb on the multiplex PCR reads, gives a single entry per CDR3 protein. This sample yields 240,000 or so distinct CDR3 sequences, of which around 50% are seen a single time; roughly 45% belongs to the top ten.

The rearrangement joins TRBV29-1 to TRBJ2-2, with 9 bases that match TRBD2. The material sequenced was peripheral blood. The sequence was collected from an adult man with Graves' ophthalmopathy. Here the CDR3 DNA reads TGCAGCGTTGAATGGGCGGGGGGGCCCGGGGAGCTGTTTTTT. Translation gives CSVEWAGGPGELFF.